This is a list of T cell receptor beta chains from one sample in a study of blood T cell repertoires in COVID-19. The method was immunoSEQ multiplex PCR; TCRdb's version includes in-frame clones alone and lacks a portion of them. Of around 190,000 clones in the sample, 82% are singletons; the top ten hold 7.8%. The sequenced sample was peripheral blood. The receptor source for this set is a woman aged 55-70 years with COVID-19, enrolled during active disease. Each CDR3 is given without its conserved first and last residue.

TRBV10-3	TRBJ2-1	AIPTSRDRATDEQF
TRBV19	TRBJ1-5	ASSDRQGAHQPQH
TRBV7-8	TRBJ2-1	ASSLFRRGQWNIGSYNEQF
TRBV6-4	TRBJ1-6	ASSAELNNSPLH
TRBV29-1	TRBJ1-1	SARVAGNTEAF
TRBV11-1	TRBJ2-1	ASSPRGSGRPYEQF
TRBV6-5	TRBJ1-6	ASSRDRGNSPLH
TRBV7-2	TRBJ2-3	ASSLVAEKTDTQY
TRBV5-1	TRBJ2-5	ASSLAGRGKQETQY
TRBV30	TRBJ2-6	ACRQASSGANVLT
TRBV28	TRBJ2-3	ATHDGGADTQY
TRBV5-4	TRBJ1-1	ASTTTVGQRTEAF
TRBV24-1	TRBJ2-5	ATSDPGEATGTQY
TRBV3-1/TRBV3-2	TRBJ1-2	ASRHTGGVSNYGYT
TRBV29-1	TRBJ1-5	SVGEGDQPQH
TRBV5-1	TRBJ1-6	ASSLEAGRSPLH
TRBV6-1	TRBJ1-2	ASSELGEERGYGYT
TRBV19	TRBJ2-2	ASSIVLVPTGELF
TRBV24-1	TRBJ2-7	ATSGPAGPYEQY
TRBV28	TRBJ1-2	ASRLNRVFGYT
TRBV9	TRBJ2-7	ASSGGTGPYEQY
TRBV7-9	TRBJ2-5	ASSYPPSGRLQETQY
TRBV6-6	TRBJ2-5	ASSYSAVGGETQY
TRBV5-5	TRBJ1-1	ASSPNSQGYRTEAF
TRBV7-3	TRBJ2-1	ASSLYRERYNEQF
TRBV7-9	TRBJ2-1	ASSPRGGSLYNEQF
TRBV9	TRBJ2-3	ASRDPREGPTDTQY
TRBV19	TRBJ2-7	ASSTGRGRYEQY
TRBV30	TRBJ2-1	AWSDTEGLSSYNEQF
TRBV6-6	TRBJ2-4	ASSRTSGGATGYIQY
TRBV6-5	TRBJ1-6	ASKGTGTQSPLH
TRBV7-2	TRBJ2-3	ASSLTRGPTDTQY
TRBV27	TRBJ1-6	ASSSDWNSPLH
TRBV28	TRBJ1-2	ASSSGHPSGGYT
TRBV7-6	TRBJ1-2	ASSPTLEFNYGYT
TRBV28	TRBJ1-2	ASSLPRNYGYT
TRBV6-5	TRBJ2-5	ASSPGGGVRETQY
TRBV30	TRBJ1-2	AWREGPPSGYT
TRBV10-1	TRBJ1-1	ASSEYGAPASSGTEAF
TRBV19	TRBJ1-4	ATSGGGNEKLF
TRBV7-8	TRBJ2-5	ASSSPRGVQETQY
TRBV5-5	TRBJ1-2	ASSLLVRDYGYT
TRBV5-1	TRBJ2-4	ASSWRRDSTQNIQY
TRBV15	TRBJ1-2	ATSTSGRIYGYT
TRBV6-5	TRBJ2-7	ASSSQVGYEQY
TRBV19	TRBJ2-5	ASTRGGGESQY
TRBV5-1	TRBJ2-7	ASSLDGSNEQY
TRBV5-1	TRBJ2-7	ASSWGPSYEQY
TRBV28	TRBJ1-6	ASSLTLSPNSPLH
TRBV30	TRBJ1-1	ALQGDTEAF
TRBV6-4	TRBJ2-1	ASSDGTGEQF
TRBV11-3	TRBJ2-3	ASSSGLAGHTDTQY
TRBV18	TRBJ1-2	ASSPQSQVNYGYT
TRBV6-5	TRBJ2-3	ASKSVAGATDTQY